The sequence of this TCR beta chain was determined in a study of Ad26.COV2.S vaccination and SARS-CoV-2 variants. The treatment denotes: some 20 received Ad26.COV2.S at low or high dose, single or two shots; about 5 received placebo; per-sample allocation not given. Specimens were obtained on day 63 following the first vaccine or placebo injection. Method: immunoSEQ multiplex PCR; TCRdb's copy keeps in-frame clones and lacks some. The repertoire holds some 320,000 clones, with approximately 86% as singletons. This receptor was obtained from a person aged 18-60 years who received the Ad26.COV2.S COVID-19 vaccine or a placebo. The sample here was peripheral blood, taken in a trial of Ad26.COV2.S vaccine versus placebo.

The CDR3 bases are TGTGCCACCCGCCGGACAGGGGGCGCTGATGAGCAGTACTTC. Protein product: CATRRTGGADEQYF. The rearrangement uses TRBV19 and TRBJ2-7; 11 bases match TRBD1. This CDR3 comprises 14 residues. Trimming removed 10 bases from V and 7 bases from J; junction bases left unmatched: 12. CDR1 is LNHDA, CDR2 SQIVND, per germline (reference sequence).